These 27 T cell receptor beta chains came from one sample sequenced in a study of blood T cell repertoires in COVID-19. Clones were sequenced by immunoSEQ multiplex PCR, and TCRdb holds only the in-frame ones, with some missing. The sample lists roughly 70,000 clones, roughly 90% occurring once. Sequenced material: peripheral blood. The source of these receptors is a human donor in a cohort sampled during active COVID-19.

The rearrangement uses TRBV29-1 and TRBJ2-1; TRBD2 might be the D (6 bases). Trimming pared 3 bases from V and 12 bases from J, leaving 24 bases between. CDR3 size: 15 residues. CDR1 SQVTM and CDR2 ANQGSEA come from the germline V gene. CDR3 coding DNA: TGCAGCGTTGACGACCTTAGGGGCCGGAGGGGTGGGCAGTTCTTC. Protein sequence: CSVDDLRGRRGGQFF.

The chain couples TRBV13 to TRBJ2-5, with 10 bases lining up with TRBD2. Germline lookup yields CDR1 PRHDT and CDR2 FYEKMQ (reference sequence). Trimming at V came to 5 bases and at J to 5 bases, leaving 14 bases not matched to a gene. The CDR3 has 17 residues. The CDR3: CASSPLAGEHNVETQYF. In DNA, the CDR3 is TGTGCCAGCAGCCCCCTAGCGGGGGAGCACAACGTTGAGACCCAGTACTTC.

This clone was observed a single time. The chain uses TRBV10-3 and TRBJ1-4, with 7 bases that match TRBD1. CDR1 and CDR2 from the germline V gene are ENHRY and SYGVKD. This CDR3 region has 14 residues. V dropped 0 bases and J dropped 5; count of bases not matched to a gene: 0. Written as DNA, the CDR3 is TGTGCCATCAGTGAGTCGACAGGGAATGAAAAACTGTTTTTT. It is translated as CAISESTGNEKLFF.

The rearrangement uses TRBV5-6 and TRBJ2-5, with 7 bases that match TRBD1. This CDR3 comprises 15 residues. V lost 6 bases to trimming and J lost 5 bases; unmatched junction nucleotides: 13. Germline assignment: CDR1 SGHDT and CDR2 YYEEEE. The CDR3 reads CASTPRGLQLETQYF. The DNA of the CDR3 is TGTGCCAGCACCCCGAGGGGGCTTCAATTGGAGACCCAGTACTTC. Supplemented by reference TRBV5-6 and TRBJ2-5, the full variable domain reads DAGVTQSPTHLIKTRGQQVTLRCSPKSGHDTVSWYQQALGQGPQFIFQYYEEEERQRGNFPDRFSGHQFPNYSSELNVNALLLGDSALYLCASTPRGLQLETQYFGPGTRLLVL.

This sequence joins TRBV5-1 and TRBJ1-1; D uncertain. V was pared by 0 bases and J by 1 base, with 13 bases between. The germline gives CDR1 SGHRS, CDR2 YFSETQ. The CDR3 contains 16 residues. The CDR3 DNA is TGCGCCAGCAGCTTGGCCGGCGAGGGCCGGAACACTGAAGCTTTCTTT. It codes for CASSLAGEGRNTEAFF.

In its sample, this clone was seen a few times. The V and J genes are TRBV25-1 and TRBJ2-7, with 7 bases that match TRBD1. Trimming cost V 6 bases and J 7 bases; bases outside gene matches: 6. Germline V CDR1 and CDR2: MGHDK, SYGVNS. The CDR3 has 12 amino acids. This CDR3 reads CASSSDRREQYF. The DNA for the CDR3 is TGTGCCAGCAGCTCGGACAGGCGAGAGCAGTACTTC.

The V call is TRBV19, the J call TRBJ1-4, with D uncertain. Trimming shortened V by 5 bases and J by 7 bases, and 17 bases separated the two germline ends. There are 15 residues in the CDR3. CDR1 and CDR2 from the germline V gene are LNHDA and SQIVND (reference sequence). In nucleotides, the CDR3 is TGTGCCAGTAGTTTCCGCCTGCCTTCGAGTGAAAAACTGTTTTTT. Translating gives CASSFRLPSSEKLFF.

CDR3 in amino acids: CASSFNRDTEAFF. For the CDR3, the DNA is TGTGCCAGCAGTTTCAACAGGGACACTGAAGCTTTCTTT. J is TRBJ1-1 and V is TRBV6-5; tentative D call: TRBD1 (6 bases). Per the germline V gene, CDR1 is MNHEY and CDR2 is SVGAGI. This CDR3 has 13 residues. The V and J ends lost 4 bases and 3 bases respectively, with 9 bases between them.

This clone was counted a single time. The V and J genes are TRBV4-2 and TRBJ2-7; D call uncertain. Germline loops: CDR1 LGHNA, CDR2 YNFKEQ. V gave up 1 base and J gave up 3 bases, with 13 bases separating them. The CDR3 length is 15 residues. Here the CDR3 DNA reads TGTGCCAGCAGCCAAGTTGCTACCGGCGGCTACGAGCAGTACTTC. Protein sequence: CASSQVATGGYEQYF.

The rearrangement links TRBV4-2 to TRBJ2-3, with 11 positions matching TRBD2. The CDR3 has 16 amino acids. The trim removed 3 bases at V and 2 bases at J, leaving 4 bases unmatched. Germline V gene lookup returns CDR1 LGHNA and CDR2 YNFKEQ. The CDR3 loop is CASSQGGLADTDTQYF. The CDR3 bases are TGTGCCAGCAGCCAGGGGGGACTAGCGGACACAGATACGCAGTATTTT.

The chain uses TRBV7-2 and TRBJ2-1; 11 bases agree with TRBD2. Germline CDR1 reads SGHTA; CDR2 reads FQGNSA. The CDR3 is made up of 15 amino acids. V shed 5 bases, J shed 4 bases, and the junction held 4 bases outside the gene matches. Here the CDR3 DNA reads TGTGCCAGCAGCACACTAGCGGGGGCTTACAATGAGCAGTTCTTC. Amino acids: CASSTLAGAYNEQFF.

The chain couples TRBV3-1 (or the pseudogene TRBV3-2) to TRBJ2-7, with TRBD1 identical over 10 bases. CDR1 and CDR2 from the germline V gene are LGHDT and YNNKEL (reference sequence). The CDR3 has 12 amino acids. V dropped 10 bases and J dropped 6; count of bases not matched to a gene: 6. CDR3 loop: CATRQGASEQYF. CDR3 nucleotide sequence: TGTGCCACCCGACAGGGGGCTAGCGAGCAGTACTTC.

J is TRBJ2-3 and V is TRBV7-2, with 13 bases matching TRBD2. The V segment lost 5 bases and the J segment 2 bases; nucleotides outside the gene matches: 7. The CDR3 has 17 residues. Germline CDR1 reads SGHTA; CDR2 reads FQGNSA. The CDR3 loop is CASSPRTSGSPTDTQYF. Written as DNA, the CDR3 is TGTGCCAGCAGCCCCAGGACTAGCGGGAGCCCCACAGATACGCAGTATTTT.

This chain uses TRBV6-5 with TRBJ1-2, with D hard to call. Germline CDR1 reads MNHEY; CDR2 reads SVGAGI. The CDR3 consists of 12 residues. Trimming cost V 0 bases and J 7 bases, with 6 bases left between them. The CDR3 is CASSYSIGGYTF. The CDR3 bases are TGTGCCAGCAGTTACTCGATCGGTGGCTACACCTTC.

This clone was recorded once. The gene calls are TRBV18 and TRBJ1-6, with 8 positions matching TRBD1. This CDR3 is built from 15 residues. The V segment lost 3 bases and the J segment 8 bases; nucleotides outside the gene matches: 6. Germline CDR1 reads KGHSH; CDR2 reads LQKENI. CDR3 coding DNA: TGTGCCAGCTCACCCAACGGACAGGGATATTCACCCCTCCACTTT. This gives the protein CASSPNGQGYSPLHF.

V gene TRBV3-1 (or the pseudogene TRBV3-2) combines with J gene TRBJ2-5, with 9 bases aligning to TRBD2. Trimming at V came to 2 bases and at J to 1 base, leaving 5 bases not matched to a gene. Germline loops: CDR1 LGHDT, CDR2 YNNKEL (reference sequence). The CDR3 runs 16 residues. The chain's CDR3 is CASSQLSGGSQETQYF. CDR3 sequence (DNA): TGTGCCAGCAGCCAACTTAGCGGGGGTAGCCAAGAGACCCAGTACTTC.

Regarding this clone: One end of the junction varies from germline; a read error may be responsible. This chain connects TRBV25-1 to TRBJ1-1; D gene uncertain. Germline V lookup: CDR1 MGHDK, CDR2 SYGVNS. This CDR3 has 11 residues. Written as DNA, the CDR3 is TGTGCCAGCAGGTCGTTCTCTGAGGCTTTCTTT. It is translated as CASRSFSEAFF.

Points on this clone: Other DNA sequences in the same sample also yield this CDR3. CDR3 in amino acids: CASSQGENTEAFF. The CDR3 nucleotides are TGTGCCAGCAGCCAGGGGGAGAACACTGAAGCTTTCTTT. This chain links TRBV2 with TRBJ1-1; 7 nucleotides line up with TRBD1. Per germline, CDR1 SNHLY and CDR2 FYNNEI. V shed 6 bases and J 1 base; nucleotides not matched to a gene: 2. The CDR3 is 13 residues long. The full variable domain, with the rest looked up from reference TRBV2 and TRBJ1-1, is EPEVTQTPSHQVTQMGQEVILRCVPISNHLYFYWYRQILGQKVEFLVSFYNNEISEKSEIFDDQFSVERPDGSNFTLKIRSTKLEDSAMYFCASSQGENTEAFFGQGTRLTVV.

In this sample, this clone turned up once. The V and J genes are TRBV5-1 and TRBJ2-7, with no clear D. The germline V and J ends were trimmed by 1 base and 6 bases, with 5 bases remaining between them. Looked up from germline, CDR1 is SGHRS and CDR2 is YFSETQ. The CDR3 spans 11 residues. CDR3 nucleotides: TGCGCCAGCAGCTTGTTCGGCGAGCAGTACTTC. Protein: CASSLFGEQYF.

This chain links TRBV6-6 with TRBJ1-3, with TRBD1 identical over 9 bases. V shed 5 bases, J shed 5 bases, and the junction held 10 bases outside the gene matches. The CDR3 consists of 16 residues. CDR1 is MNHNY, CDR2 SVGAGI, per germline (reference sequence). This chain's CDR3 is CASSNPGTGLRNTIYF. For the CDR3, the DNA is TGTGCCAGCAGTAACCCCGGGACAGGGCTAAGAAACACCATATATTTT.

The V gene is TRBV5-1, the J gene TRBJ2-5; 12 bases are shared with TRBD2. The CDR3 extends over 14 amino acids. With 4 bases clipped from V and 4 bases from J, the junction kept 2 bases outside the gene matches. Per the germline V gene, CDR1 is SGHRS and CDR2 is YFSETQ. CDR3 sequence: CASSGLAGSETQYF. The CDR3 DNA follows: TGCGCCAGCAGCGGACTAGCGGGGTCAGAGACCCAGTACTTC.

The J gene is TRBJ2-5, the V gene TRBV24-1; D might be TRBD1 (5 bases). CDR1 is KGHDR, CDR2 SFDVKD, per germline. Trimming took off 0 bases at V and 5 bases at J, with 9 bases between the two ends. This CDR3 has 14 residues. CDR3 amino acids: CATSDLKGPETQYF. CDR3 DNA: TGTGCCACCAGTGATTTGAAGGGGCCGGAGACCCAGTACTTC.

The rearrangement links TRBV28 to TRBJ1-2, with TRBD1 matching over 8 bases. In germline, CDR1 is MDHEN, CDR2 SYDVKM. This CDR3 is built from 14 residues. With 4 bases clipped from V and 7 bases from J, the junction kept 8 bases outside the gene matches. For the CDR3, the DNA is TGTGCCAGCAGTTCCCCTCCAGGGGGCGGTGGCTACACCTTC. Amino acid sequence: CASSSPPGGGGYTF.

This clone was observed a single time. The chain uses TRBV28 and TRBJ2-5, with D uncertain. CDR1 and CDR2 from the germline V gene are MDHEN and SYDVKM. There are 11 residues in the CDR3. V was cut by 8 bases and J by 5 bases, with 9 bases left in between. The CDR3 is CASGGSETQYF. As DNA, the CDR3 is TGTGCCAGCGGCGGCAGCGAGACCCAGTACTTC.

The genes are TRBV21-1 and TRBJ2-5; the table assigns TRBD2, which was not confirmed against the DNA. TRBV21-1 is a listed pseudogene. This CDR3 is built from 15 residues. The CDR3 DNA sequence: TGTGCCAGCAGCGCAAGCGGGGGGGCCGTGGAGACCCAGTACTTC. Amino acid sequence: CASSASGGAVETQYF.

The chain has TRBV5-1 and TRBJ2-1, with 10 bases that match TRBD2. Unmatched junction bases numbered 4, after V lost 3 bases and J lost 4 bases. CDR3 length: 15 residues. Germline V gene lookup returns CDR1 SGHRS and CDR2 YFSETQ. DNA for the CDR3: TGCGCCAGCAGCTCAAATAGCGGGGGGTACAATGAGCAGTTCTTC. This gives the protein CASSSNSGGYNEQFF.

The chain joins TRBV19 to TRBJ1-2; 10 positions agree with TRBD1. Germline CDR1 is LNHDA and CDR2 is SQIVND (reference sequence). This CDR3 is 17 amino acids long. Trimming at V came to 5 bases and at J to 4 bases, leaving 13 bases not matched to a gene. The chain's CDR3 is CASSLRGTGALGYGYTF. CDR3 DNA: TGTGCCAGTAGTCTCCGAGGGACAGGGGCCTTGGGCTATGGCTACACCTTC.